This T cell receptor beta chain was profiled in a study of response to subunit inactivated influenza vaccine. Study outcomes and limitations: Each seasonal influenza vaccination, the authors suggested, recruits few new T cells.

V lost 2 bases and J lost 10; bases outside the gene matches: 3. Germline V lookup: CDR1 DFQATT, CDR2 SNEGSKA (reference sequence). The CDR3 covers 14 residues. TCRdb reanalysed the RT-PCR reads using MiXCR and keeps one entry per CDR3 protein. The sample shows some 520,000 distinct CDR3 sequences, approximately 17% of them seen only once. This clonotype was counted between two and nine times. Its antigen remains unidentified. The sample consisted of CD4+ T cells sorted from PBMCs, taken roughly 24 months after vaccination. This chain uses TRBV20-1 with TRBJ2-1; TRBD2 aligns across 15 bases. This sequence was found in a man aged 50 to 75 who received an inactivated influenza vaccine. CDR3 nucleotide sequence: TGCAGTGCTAGACGCGGGACTAGCGGGGGGGAGCAGTTCTTC. This encodes CSARRGTSGGEQFF.